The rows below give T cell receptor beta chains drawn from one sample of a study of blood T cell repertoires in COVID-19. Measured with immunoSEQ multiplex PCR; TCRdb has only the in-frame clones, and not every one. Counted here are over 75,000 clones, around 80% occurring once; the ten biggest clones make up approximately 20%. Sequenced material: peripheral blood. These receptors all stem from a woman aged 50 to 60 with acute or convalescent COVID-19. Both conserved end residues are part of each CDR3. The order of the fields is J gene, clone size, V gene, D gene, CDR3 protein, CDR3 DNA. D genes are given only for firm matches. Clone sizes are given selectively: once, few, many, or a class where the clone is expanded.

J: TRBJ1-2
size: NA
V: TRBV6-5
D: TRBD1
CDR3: CASSYSRGQGNYGYTF
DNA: TGTGCCAGCAGTTACTCGAGGGGACAGGGCAACTATGGCTACACCTTC

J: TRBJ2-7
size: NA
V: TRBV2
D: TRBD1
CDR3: CASSEGGTGVHYEQYF
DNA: TGTGCCAGCAGTGAAGGGGGAACAGGGGTTCACTACGAGCAGTACTTC

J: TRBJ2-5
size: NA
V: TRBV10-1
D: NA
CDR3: CASSEGRVGQETQYF
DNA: TGCGCCAGCAGTGAGGGGCGGGTCGGCCAAGAGACCCAGTACTTC

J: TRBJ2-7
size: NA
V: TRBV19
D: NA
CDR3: CASGMGSEQYF
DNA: TGTGCCAGTGGAATGGGGAGCGAGCAGTACTTC

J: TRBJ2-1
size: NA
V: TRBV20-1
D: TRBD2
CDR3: CSASRASGKNEQFF
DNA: TGCAGTGCTAGTCGGGCTAGCGGGAAAAATGAGCAGTTCTTC

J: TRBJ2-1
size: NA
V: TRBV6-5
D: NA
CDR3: CASSRRGAAEQFF
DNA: TGTGCCAGCAGTCGCCGGGGGGCGGCTGAGCAGTTCTTC

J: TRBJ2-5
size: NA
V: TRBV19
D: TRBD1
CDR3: CASSGAGTAETQYF
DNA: TGTGCCAGTAGTGGCGCCGGGACAGCAGAGACCCAGTACTTC

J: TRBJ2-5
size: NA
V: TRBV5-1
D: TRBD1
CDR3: CASTLSGTGGETQYF
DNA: TGCGCCAGCACCCTGTCTGGGACAGGGGGAGAGACCCAGTACTTC

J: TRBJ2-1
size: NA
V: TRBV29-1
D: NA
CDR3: CSVAGKSSYNEQFF
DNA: TGCAGCGTTGCGGGGAAGAGCTCCTACAATGAGCAGTTCTTC

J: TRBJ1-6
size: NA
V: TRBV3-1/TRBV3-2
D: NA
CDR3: CASSQDQGSPLHF
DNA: TGTGCCAGCAGCCAAGATCAGGGTTCACCCCTCCACTTT

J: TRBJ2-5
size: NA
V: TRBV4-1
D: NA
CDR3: CASSRLVGETQYF
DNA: TGCGCCAGCAGCCGACTAGTTGGTGAGACCCAGTACTTC

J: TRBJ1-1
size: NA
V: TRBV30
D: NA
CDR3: CAWSAGGGTEAFF
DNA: TGTGCCTGGAGTGCTGGGGGAGGGACTGAAGCTTTCTTT

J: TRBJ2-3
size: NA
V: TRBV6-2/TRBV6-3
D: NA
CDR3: CASSSPPSRADTQYF
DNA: TGTGCCAGCAGTTCCCCGCCCTCACGCGCAGATACGCAGTATTTT

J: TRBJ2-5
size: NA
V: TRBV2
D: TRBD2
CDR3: CASTQGLGQETQYF
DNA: TGTGCCAGCACCCAGGGACTAGGTCAAGAGACCCAGTACTTC

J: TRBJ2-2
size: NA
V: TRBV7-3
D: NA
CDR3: CASSLTPTGELFF
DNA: TGTGCCAGCAGCTTAACCCCAACCGGGGAGCTGTTTTTT

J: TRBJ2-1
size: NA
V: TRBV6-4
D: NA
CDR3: CASSDGTRNYNEQFF
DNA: TGTGCCAGCAGTGACGGGACTCGCAATTACAATGAGCAGTTCTTC

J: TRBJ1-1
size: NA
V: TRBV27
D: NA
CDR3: CVSLGGAEAFF
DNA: TGCGTAAGCCTAGGAGGCGCTGAAGCTTTCTTT

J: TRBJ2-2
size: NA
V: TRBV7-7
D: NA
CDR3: CASPDSHTGELFF
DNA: TGTGCCAGTCCGGACAGCCACACCGGGGAGCTGTTTTTT

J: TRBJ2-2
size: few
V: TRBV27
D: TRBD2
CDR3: CASSLGVAGGTGELFF
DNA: TGTGCCAGCAGTTTAGGGGTAGCGGGGGGCACCGGGGAGCTGTTTTTT

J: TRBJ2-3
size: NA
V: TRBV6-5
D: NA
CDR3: CASSFPQISTDTQYF
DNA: TGTGCCAGCAGCTTTCCTCAGATTAGCACAGATACGCAGTATTTT

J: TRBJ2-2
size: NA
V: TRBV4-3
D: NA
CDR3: CASSQDRIATNTGELFF
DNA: TGCGCCAGCAGCCAAGATCGAATAGCGACGAACACCGGGGAGCTGTTTTTT

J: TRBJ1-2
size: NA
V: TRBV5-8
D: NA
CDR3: CASSLRFSGYTF
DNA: TGTGCCAGCAGCTTGCGTTTCAGTGGCTACACCTTC

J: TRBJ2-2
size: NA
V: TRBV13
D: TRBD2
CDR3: CATQAGTGSNTGELFF
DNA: TGTGCCACTCAAGCGGGGACGGGCTCGAACACCGGGGAGCTGTTTTTT

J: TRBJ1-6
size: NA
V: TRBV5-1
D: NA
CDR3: CASSPGQSSYNSPLHF
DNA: TGCGCCAGCAGCCCAGGACAGAGCTCCTATAATTCACCCCTCCACTTT

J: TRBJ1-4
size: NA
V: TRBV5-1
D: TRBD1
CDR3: CASSLQGAQEKLFF
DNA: TGCGCCAGCAGCTTACAGGGGGCTCAGGAAAAACTGTTTTTT

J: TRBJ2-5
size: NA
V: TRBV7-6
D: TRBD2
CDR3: CASSLVGLAATLPGTQYF
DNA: TGTGCCAGCAGCTTAGTGGGACTAGCGGCGACCCTACCCGGGACCCAGTACTTC

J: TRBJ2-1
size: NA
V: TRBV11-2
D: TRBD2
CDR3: CASSLERGGLYNEQFF
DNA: TGTGCCAGCAGCTTAGAACGGGGGGGCCTCTACAATGAGCAGTTCTTC

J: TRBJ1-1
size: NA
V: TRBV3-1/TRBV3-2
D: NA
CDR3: CASSQTVGVRTEAFF
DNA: TGTGCCAGCAGCCAAACGGTCGGGGTAAGGACTGAAGCTTTCTTT

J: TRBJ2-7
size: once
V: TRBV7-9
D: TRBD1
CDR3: CASNLGTGGADEQYF
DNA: TGTGCCAGCAACCTCGGGACAGGGGGCGCGGATGAGCAGTACTTC

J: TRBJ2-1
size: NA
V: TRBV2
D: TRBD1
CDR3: CASTSGTGPLKNEQFF
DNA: TGTGCCAGCACATCCGGGACAGGGCCCCTAAAGAATGAGCAGTTCTTC

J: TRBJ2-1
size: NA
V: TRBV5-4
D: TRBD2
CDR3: CASSAPPSGGATEQFF
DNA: TGTGCCAGCAGCGCCCCGCCTAGCGGGGGGGCCACTGAGCAGTTCTTC

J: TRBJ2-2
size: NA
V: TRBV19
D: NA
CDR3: CASGRGNTGELFF
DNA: TGTGCCAGTGGTCGGGGGAACACCGGGGAGCTGTTTTTT

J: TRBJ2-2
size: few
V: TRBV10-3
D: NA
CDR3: CAISESPGVGELFF
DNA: TGTGCCATCAGTGAGTCGCCCGGGGTAGGGGAGCTGTTTTTT

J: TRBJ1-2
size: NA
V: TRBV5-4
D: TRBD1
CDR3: CASRWSRGQGEDGYTF
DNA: TGTGCCAGCAGATGGTCCCGGGGACAGGGGGAGGACGGCTACACCTTC

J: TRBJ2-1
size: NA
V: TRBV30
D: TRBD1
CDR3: CAWSEDRRTYNEQFF
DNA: TGTGCCTGGAGCGAGGACAGGAGAACCTACAATGAGCAGTTCTTC

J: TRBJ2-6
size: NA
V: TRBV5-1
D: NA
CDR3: CASDISSGANVLTF
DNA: TGCGCCAGCGATATTAGCTCTGGGGCCAACGTCCTGACTTTC